The 20 T cell receptor beta chains given below trace back to one sample, sequenced in a study of cytomegalovirus exposure and HLA in healthy donors. The PCR employed 60 Vbeta primers together with 13 Jbeta primers. TCRdb's copy holds only in-frame clones and misses some; the assay was immunoSEQ multiplex PCR. Of about 150,000 clones listed, 75% to 85% are singletons. Sequencing was carried out using PBMCs. These receptors came from a middle-aged man in good health and CMV-seropositive.

The chain is built from TRBV11-2 and TRBJ2-7; D is perhaps TRBD1 (5 bases). V was shortened by 0 bases and J by 9 bases, with 9 bases between the two germline ends. The germline gives CDR1 SGHAT, CDR2 FQNNGV. The CDR3 is 12 residues long. CDR3 nucleotides: TGTGCCAGCAGCTTAGATACAGGTCGGCAGTACTTC. This codes for CASSLDTGRQYF.

The V call is TRBV5-1, the J call TRBJ1-4, with D hard to call. The CDR3 is 13 residues long. CDR1 and CDR2 from the germline V gene are SGHRS and YFSETQ. Trimming shortened V by 5 bases and J by 10 bases, and 15 bases separated the two germline ends. This CDR3 reads CASSPLDTTKLFF. CDR3 nucleotide sequence: TGCGCCAGCAGTCCCCTCGACACCACAAAACTGTTTTTT.

The genes are TRBV7-9 and TRBJ2-7; 11 bases match TRBD2. The germline V gene encodes CDR1 SEHNR and CDR2 FQNEAQ (reference sequence). Unmatched junction bases numbered 2, after V lost 2 bases and J lost 5 bases. The CDR3 is 14 amino acids. In DNA form, the CDR3 reads TGTGCCAGCAGCTTACCGGGACTAGCGGACGAGCAGTACTTC. The encoded protein is CASSLPGLADEQYF. Variable domain in full (rest from reference TRBV7-9 and TRBJ2-7): DTGVSQNPRHKITKRGQNVTFRCDPISEHNRLYWYRQTLGQGPEFLTYFQNEAQLEKSRLLSDRFSAERPKGSFSTLEIQRTEQGDSAMYLCASSLPGLADEQYFGPGTRLTVT.

J is TRBJ2-3 and V is TRBV28, with unresolved D. Trimming stripped 5 bases from V and 6 bases from J, with 15 bases between. The CDR3 sequence is 14 residues long. Germline V lookup: CDR1 MDHEN, CDR2 SYDVKM. The CDR3 sequence is CASSPVPGWDTQYF. The CDR3 DNA is TGTGCCAGCAGTCCCGTCCCCGGGTGGGATACGCAGTATTTT.

The chain carries TRBV7-8 and TRBJ2-1; 10 bases match TRBD2. V lost 2 bases to trimming and J lost 10 bases; unmatched junction nucleotides: 11. Per germline, CDR1 SGHVS and CDR2 FQNEAQ. The CDR3 is made up of 16 amino acids. The CDR3 protein is CASSLIGLAGEREQFF. The CDR3 nucleotides are TGTGCCAGCAGCTTAATCGGCCTAGCGGGAGAACGGGAGCAGTTCTTC.

This chain connects TRBV2 to TRBJ1-1, with D unresolved. Trimming shortened V by 0 bases and J by 7 bases, and 12 bases separated the two germline ends. The germline V gene has CDR1 SNHLY and CDR2 FYNNEI. The CDR3 spans 14 residues. CDR3 DNA: TGTGCCAGCAGTGAAGCGCTTCAGGTAATTGAAGCTTTCTTT. Translating gives CASSEALQVIEAFF. The full variable domain, completed using reference TRBV2 and TRBJ1-1, is EPEVTQTPSHQVTQMGQEVILRCVPISNHLYFYWYRQILGQKVEFLVSFYNNEISEKSEIFDDQFSVERPDGSNFTLKIRSTKLEDSAMYFCASSEALQVIEAFFGQGTRLTVV.

The rearrangement joins TRBV5-5 to TRBJ2-5; 7 bases are shared with TRBD2. V was clipped by 0 bases and J by 4 bases; unmatched bases: 9. Germline values: CDR1 SGHKS, CDR2 YYEKEE (reference sequence). This CDR3 has 16 amino acids. Written as DNA, the CDR3 is TGTGCCAGCAGCTTGGGCGGACTAGAGAGGCTAGAGACCCAGTACTTC. It is translated as CASSLGGLERLETQYF.

This chain connects TRBV7-9 to TRBJ2-7; weak D call: TRBD1 (5 bases). CDR1 SEHNR and CDR2 FQNEAQ come from the germline V gene (reference sequence). V was cut by 6 bases and J by 4 bases, with 10 bases left in between. The CDR3 spans 12 residues. The CDR3 bases are TGTGCCAGCAGTTCCAGGGTGTACGAGCAGTACTTC. Its translation is CASSSRVYEQYF. The full variable domain, in which reference TRBV7-9 and TRBJ2-7 provide the parts outside the CDR3, is DTGVSQNPRHKITKRGQNVTFRCDPISEHNRLYWYRQTLGQGPEFLTYFQNEAQLEKSRLLSDRFSAERPKGSFSTLEIQRTEQGDSAMYLCASSSRVYEQYFGPGTRLTVT.

The genes are TRBV4-1 and TRBJ1-2; TRBD1 is a possible D gene (6 bases). CDR1 MGHRA and CDR2 YSYEKL come from the germline V gene. Deletions cut 4 bases from V and 6 bases from J, with 15 bases between. The CDR3 length is 14 residues. The CDR3: CASSPSAGGNGYTF. As DNA, the CDR3 is TGCGCCAGCAGCCCCAGTGCGGGGGGCAATGGCTACACCTTC.

The rearrangement uses TRBV28 and TRBJ2-1; 7 nucleotides align to TRBD1. The J segment lost 5 bases and the V segment lost 5 bases, leaving 6 bases of the junction unmatched. This CDR3 is built from 14 residues. The germline V gene encodes CDR1 MDHEN and CDR2 SYDVKM. The CDR3 loop reads CASSTKTGNNEQFF. The CDR3, as DNA: TGTGCCAGCAGTACCAAGACAGGGAACAATGAGCAGTTCTTC.

This chain uses TRBV28 with TRBJ2-3; 7 bases match TRBD2. The ends lost 5 bases at V and 7 bases at J; junction bases unmatched: 9. Germline V gives CDR1 MDHEN, CDR2 SYDVKM. The CDR3 contains 14 residues. The CDR3 sequence: CASSTLAARNTQYF. The CDR3 region has the DNA TGTGCCAGCAGTACTCTAGCGGCCCGAAATACGCAGTATTTT.

The CDR3 nucleotides are TGCGCCAGCAGCTTGGGGGCTAGCTCGGGGGAGCAGTACTTC. Residues: CASSLGASSGEQYF. The rearrangement uses TRBV5-1 and TRBJ2-7; D might be TRBD2 (5 bases). Germline CDR1 reads SGHRS; CDR2 reads YFSETQ. The CDR3 loop spans 14 amino acids. V lost 0 bases and J lost 7, with 14 bases in between.

J is TRBJ2-3 and V is TRBV5-1, with a tentative D call TRBD2 (6 bases). The CDR3 contains 14 residues. V gave up 4 bases and J gave up 0 bases, with 9 bases separating them. CDR1 is SGHRS and CDR2 is YFSETQ in the germline V gene. This CDR3 reads CASSGGDSTDTQYF. The DNA of the CDR3 is TGCGCCAGCAGCGGCGGGGACAGCACAGATACGCAGTATTTT.

This clone was observed once. The chain has TRBV6-5 and TRBJ1-5, with 7 bases lining up with TRBD1. Losses at the gene ends were 5 bases for V and 7 bases for J; bases not matched to a gene: 8. Germline CDR1 and CDR2: MNHEY and SVGAGI. The CDR3 length is 14 residues. Here the CDR3 reads CASSRNTGAQPQHF. CDR3 in DNA: TGTGCCAGCAGTCGAAACACAGGGGCCCAGCCCCAGCATTTT.

Concerning this clone itself: Germline and junction disagree at one end, which may indicate a read error. In DNA form, the CDR3 reads TGTGCTAGCAGCCTCGGGACTACCTCCGATGAGCAGTTCTTC. As protein: CASSLGTTSDEQFF. V usage is TRBV7-7 and J usage is TRBJ2-1; the match to TRBD2 covers 7 bases. Germline V gene data show CDR1 as SSHAT and CDR2 as FNYEAQ (reference sequence). The CDR3 consists of 14 residues.

This clone was observed once. The chain employs TRBV19 and TRBJ2-7; TRBD2 matches 9 bases. Losses at the gene ends were 0 bases for V and 3 bases for J; bases not matched to a gene: 9. Germline values: CDR1 LNHDA, CDR2 SQIVND (reference sequence). The CDR3 sequence is 17 residues long. DNA of the CDR3: TGTGCCAGTAGTATAGACCCCTCGCGGGAGGGTAACTACGAGCAGTACTTC. This gives the protein CASSIDPSREGNYEQYF.

V and J are TRBV6-6 and TRBJ1-4; TRBD1 aligns across 7 bases. The CDR3 is 16 residues long. Germline V gene sequence: CDR1 MNHNY, CDR2 SVGAGI (reference sequence). Unmatched junction bases numbered 10, after V lost 6 bases and J lost 3 bases. The CDR3 DNA reads TGTGCCAGCAGCGGAGCCCACAGGGGATCTAATGAAAAACTGTTTTTT. Translated: CASSGAHRGSNEKLFF.

This clone was found a few times. The rearrangement links TRBV28 to TRBJ2-5; 8 nucleotides line up with TRBD2. The V gene's germline CDR1 is MDHEN and CDR2 SYDVKM. The V segment lost 4 bases and the J segment 3 bases; nucleotides outside the gene matches: 7. This CDR3 region has 15 residues. CDR3 in DNA: TGTGCCAGCAGTTCTAGCGGGCCCGATAAAGAGACCCAGTACTTC. Residues: CASSSSGPDKETQYF. Complete variable domain (other parts from reference TRBV28 and TRBJ2-5): DVKVTQSSRYLVKRTGEKVFLECVQDMDHENMFWYRQDPGLGLRLIYFSYDVKMKEKGDIPEGYSVSREKKERFSLILESASTNQTSMYLCASSSSGPDKETQYFGPGTRLLVL.

The chain joins TRBV5-1 to TRBJ1-1; D uncertain. V was clipped by 5 bases and J by 1 base, with 24 bases between them. This CDR3 region has 18 residues. The germline V gene encodes CDR1 SGHRS and CDR2 YFSETQ. The CDR3 spells CASRHDVRIDNRNTEAFF. The DNA of the CDR3 is TGCGCCAGCAGACACGACGTCAGAATTGACAACCGGAACACTGAAGCTTTCTTT.

This clone appeared a few times. CDR3 bases: TGTGCCAGCAGCGGGCTAGCGGGAGGAAGGGATGAGCAGTTCTTC. This gives the protein CASSGLAGGRDEQFF. The chain is built from TRBV5-5 and TRBJ2-1; 11 positions agree with TRBD2. Germline CDR1 reads SGHKS; CDR2 reads YYEKEE (reference sequence). V lost 4 bases and J lost 8; bases outside the gene matches: 8. The CDR3 covers 15 residues. Drawing the rest from reference TRBV5-5 and TRBJ2-1, the complete variable domain is DAGVTQSPTHLIKTRGQQVTLRCSPISGHKSVSWYQQVLGQGPQFIFQYYEKEERGRGNFPDRFSARQFPNYSSELNVNALLLGDSALYLCASSGLAGGRDEQFFGPGTRLTVL.